This T cell receptor (beta chain) was documented in a study of immune cell composition in non-small cell lung cancer. Normal lung was sampled as far from the tumour as possible, at least 3 cm. Template was genomic DNA from frozen, unsorted single-cell suspensions. The germline CDR1 and CDR2 sequences are KGHSH and LQKENI. CDR3 size: 14 residues. Data came from immunoSEQ multiplex PCR; TCRdb stores just in-frame clones and leaves some out. Here the sample spans some 16,000 clones, 77% being singletons. Comments on this clone: A junction end diverges from the germline sequence, so it may reflect a read error.

This sample was also put to use in a study of CD4 T cells in lung cancer.

The specimen sequenced was non-adjacent lung tissue. This chain connects TRBV18 to TRBJ1-4; maybe TRBD1 (6 bases). This sequence was found in a human donor with non-small cell lung cancer. The CDR3 nucleotides read TGTGCCAGCTCAAAGACCAACGGGGGCGAAAAACTGCTTTTT. The encoded protein is CASSKTNGGEKLLF.